Included here is one T cell receptor beta chain sequence, with context. Its cognate antigen is unknown. The PCR ran on 60 Vbeta and 13 Jbeta primers. Assay used: immunoSEQ multiplex PCR; TCRdb lists only in-frame clones, some missing. The sample has around 150,000 clones, more than 75% seen once; the top ten hold 0.96%. These data are taken from a study of cytomegalovirus exposure and HLA in healthy donors. Deletions cut 3 bases from V and 4 bases from J, with 12 bases between. This CDR3 comprises 14 residues. Germline lookup yields CDR1 MNHEY and CDR2 SMNVEV (reference sequence). Study results and caveats: A prior analysis recorded that most TCR beta V segments were productive about 90% or about 30% of the time.

The sequencing input was PBMCs. The gene calls are TRBV27 and TRBJ1-2; possible D gene TRBD1, 6 bases. The receptor was derived from a girl aged 2 to 9 in good health and CMV-seropositive. CDR3 protein: CASSFGGGGYGYTF. The CDR3, as DNA: TGTGCCAGCAGTTTTGGGGGCGGAGGCTATGGCTACACCTTC.